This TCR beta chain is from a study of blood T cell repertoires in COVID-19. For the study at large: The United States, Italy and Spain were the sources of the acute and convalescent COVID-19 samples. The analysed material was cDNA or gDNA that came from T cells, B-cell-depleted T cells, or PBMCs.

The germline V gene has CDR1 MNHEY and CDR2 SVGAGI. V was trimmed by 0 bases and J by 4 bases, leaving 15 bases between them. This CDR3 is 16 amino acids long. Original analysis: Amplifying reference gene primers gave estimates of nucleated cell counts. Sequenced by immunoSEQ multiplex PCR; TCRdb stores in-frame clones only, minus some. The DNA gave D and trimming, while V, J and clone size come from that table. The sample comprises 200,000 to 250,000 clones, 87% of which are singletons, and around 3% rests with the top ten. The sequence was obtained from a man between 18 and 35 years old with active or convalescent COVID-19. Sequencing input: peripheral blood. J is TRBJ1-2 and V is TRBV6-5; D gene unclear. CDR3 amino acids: CASSYSVSAAVYGYTF. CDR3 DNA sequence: TGTGCCAGCAGTTACTCAGTTAGTGCGGCAGTCTATGGCTACACCTTC.